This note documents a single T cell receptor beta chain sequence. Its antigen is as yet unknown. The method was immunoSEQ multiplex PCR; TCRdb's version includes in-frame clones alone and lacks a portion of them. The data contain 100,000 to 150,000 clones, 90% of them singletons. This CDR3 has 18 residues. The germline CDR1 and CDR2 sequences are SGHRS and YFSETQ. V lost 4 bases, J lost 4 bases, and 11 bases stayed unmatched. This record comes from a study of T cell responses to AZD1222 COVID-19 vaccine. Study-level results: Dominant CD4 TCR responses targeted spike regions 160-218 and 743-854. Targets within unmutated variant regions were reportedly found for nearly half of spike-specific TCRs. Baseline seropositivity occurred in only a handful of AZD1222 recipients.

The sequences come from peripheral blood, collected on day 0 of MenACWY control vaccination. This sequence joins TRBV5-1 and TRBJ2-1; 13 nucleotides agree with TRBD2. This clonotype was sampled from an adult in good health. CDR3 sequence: CASSPPGTSGIPYNEQFF. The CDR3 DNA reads TGCGCCAGCAGCCCCCCAGGGACTAGCGGGATTCCTTACAATGAGCAGTTCTTC.